This entry lists 13 T cell receptor beta chains sequenced from one sample in a study of graft-versus-host responses after intestinal transplantation. These TCRs are of unknown antigen specificity. Here immunoSEQ multiplex PCR was the method, and the copy in TCRdb shows in-frame clones only, minus some. There are 35,000 to 50,000 clones in the sample; about 95% occur only once, and less than 0.25% lies in the top ten. The starting material was unstimulated CD8+ T cells sorted from spleen or lymph node cells, obtained before transplant. The receptor source for this set is a human donor who was the organ donor for an intestinal transplant.

This chain uses TRBV11-3 with TRBJ1-1; tentative D call: TRBD1 (6 bases). Trimming pared 5 bases from V and 2 bases from J, leaving 15 bases between. This CDR3 comprises 15 residues. The germline V gene encodes CDR1 SGHNT and CDR2 YENEEA. CDR3 loop: CASSLPTGGNTEAFF. The CDR3 nucleotides are TGTGCCAGCAGCCTTCCGACGGGGGGCAACACTGAAGCTTTCTTT.

This rearrangement joins TRBV25-1 to TRBJ1-6; D remains unclear. V was trimmed by 1 base and J by 8 bases, leaving 6 bases between them. The CDR3 runs 13 residues. Germline CDR1 is MGHDK and CDR2 is SYGVNS. In nucleotides, the CDR3 is TGTGCCAGCAGTGAATTTACGGATTCACCCCTCCACTTT. Protein: CASSEFTDSPLHF.

The chain links TRBV15 to TRBJ1-4; D gene uncertain. V dropped 1 base and J dropped 7 bases, with 13 bases sitting between them. This CDR3 region has 15 residues. The germline V gene encodes CDR1 LNHNV and CDR2 YYDKDF (reference sequence). The CDR3 loop reads CATSRGQVSGEKLFF. CDR3 coding DNA: TGTGCCACCAGCAGAGGGCAGGTGTCGGGTGAAAAACTGTTTTTT. Filled out from reference TRBV15 and TRBJ1-4, the complete variable domain reads DAMVIQNPRYQVTQFGKPVTLSCSQTLNHNVMYWYQQKSSQAPKLLFHYYDKDFNNEADTPDNFQSRRPNTSFCFLDIRSPGLGDTAMYLCATSRGQVSGEKLFFGSGTQLSVL.

The CDR3 nucleotides read TGTGCCAGCAGTGCCCAGGGATGGGGGGGGTTGGATACTGAGCAGTTCTTC. This gives the protein CASSAQGWGGLDTEQFF. V usage is TRBV6-1 and J usage is TRBJ2-1; the match to TRBD2 covers 7 bases. The V and J ends lost 4 bases and 9 bases, in that order; junction bases with no gene match: 18. This CDR3 spans 17 amino acids. Germline assignment: CDR1 MNHNS and CDR2 SASEGT.

V usage is TRBV28 and J usage is TRBJ1-1; perhaps TRBD1 as D (6 bases). The germline V gene has CDR1 MDHEN and CDR2 SYDVKM. V lost 5 bases and J 0 bases, leaving 13 bases between the germline ends. The CDR3 totals 15 residues. Written as DNA, the CDR3 is TGTGCCAGCAGTCTCAGGGGCTCCTTGAACACTGAAGCTTTCTTT. Translating gives CASSLRGSLNTEAFF.

The chain carries TRBV4-1 and TRBJ2-3, with 9 bases that match TRBD2. The CDR3 spans 17 residues. Germline V gene lookup returns CDR1 MGHRA and CDR2 YSYEKL. V shed 3 bases, J shed 2 bases, and the junction held 9 bases outside the gene matches. The DNA for the CDR3 is TGCGCCAGCAGCCAGGCGGGACTAGCAACCCCCACAGATACGCAGTATTTT. Its protein is CASSQAGLATPTDTQYF.

The chain couples TRBV30 to TRBJ1-1; perhaps TRBD1 as D (5 bases). The CDR3 loop spans 14 amino acids. Germline V gene sequence: CDR1 GTSNPN, CDR2 SVGIG (reference sequence). Trimming removed 0 bases at V and 8 bases at J, with 16 bases between. The CDR3 reads CAWSVGTAVSEAFF. CDR3 nucleotide sequence: TGTGCCTGGAGTGTTGGGACCGCGGTCTCGGAAGCTTTCTTT. The entire variable domain, with the rest obtained from reference TRBV30 and TRBJ1-1, is as follows: SQTIHQWPATLVQPVGSPLSLECTVEGTSNPNLYWYRQAAGRGLQLLFYSVGIGQISSEVPQNLSASRPQDRQFILSSKKLLLSDSGFYLCAWSVGTAVSEAFFGQGTRLTVV.

The chain employs TRBV5-6 and TRBJ2-7, with a tentative D call TRBD1 (6 bases). The V end was cut by 3 bases, the J end by 0 bases, with 16 bases between. This CDR3 has 16 amino acids. Germline CDR1 SGHDT, CDR2 YYEEEE. The chain's CDR3 is CASSSTGHAFSYEQYF. Written as DNA, the CDR3 is TGTGCCAGCAGCTCAACGGGACACGCTTTCTCCTACGAGCAGTACTTC.

J is TRBJ2-1 and V is TRBV2; no definite D call. Trimming took off 0 bases at V and 10 bases at J, with 10 bases between the two ends. Germline assignment: CDR1 SNHLY and CDR2 FYNNEI. CDR3 length equals 13 residues. CDR3 sequence reads: CASSEAFGWEQFF. CDR3 DNA: TGTGCCAGCAGTGAAGCGTTCGGCTGGGAGCAGTTCTTC. Full variable domain (missing parts from reference TRBV2 and TRBJ2-1): EPEVTQTPSHQVTQMGQEVILRCVPISNHLYFYWYRQILGQKVEFLVSFYNNEISEKSEIFDDQFSVERPDGSNFTLKIRSTKLEDSAMYFCASSEAFGWEQFFGPGTRLTVL.

V gene TRBV7-9 combines with J gene TRBJ1-5; maybe TRBD1 (5 bases). Trimming took 5 bases from V and 0 from J, leaving 14 bases between them. CDR1 is SEHNR, CDR2 FQNEAQ, per germline (reference sequence). The CDR3 has 16 residues. This chain's CDR3 is CASSPMGVYSNQPQHF. In nucleotides, the CDR3 is TGTGCCAGCAGCCCCATGGGGGTTTATAGCAATCAGCCCCAGCATTTT.

The chain uses TRBV4-1 and TRBJ2-7; no firm D call. Trimming shortened V by 3 bases and J by 4 bases, and 19 bases separated the two germline ends. Looked up from germline, CDR1 is MGHRA and CDR2 is YSYEKL. This CDR3 has 16 amino acids. DNA for the CDR3: TGCGCCAGCAGCCACCATACCGGGCCGAAGCTTTACGAGCAGTACTTC. Amino acid sequence: CASSHHTGPKLYEQYF.

This chain links TRBV4-1 with TRBJ1-1, with D tentatively TRBD1 (5 bases). The CDR3 contains 15 residues. Trimming shortened V by 1 base and J by 2 bases, and 11 bases separated the two germline ends. Germline V CDR1 and CDR2: MGHRA, YSYEKL. The CDR3 DNA is TGCGCCAGCAGCCAAGCAGGGTCTATCAACACTGAAGCTTTCTTT. Translated: CASSQAGSINTEAFF.

The table lists this clone with a count of one. The rearrangement uses TRBV6-5 and TRBJ1-2, with 8 bases matching TRBD1. Germline assignment: CDR1 MNHEY and CDR2 SVGAGI. There are 12 residues in the CDR3. V gave up 7 bases and J gave up 6 bases; unmatched junction bases: 4. The DNA of the CDR3 is TGTGCCAGCACCCGACAGGGGAATGGCTACACCTTC. This translates into CASTRQGNGYTF.